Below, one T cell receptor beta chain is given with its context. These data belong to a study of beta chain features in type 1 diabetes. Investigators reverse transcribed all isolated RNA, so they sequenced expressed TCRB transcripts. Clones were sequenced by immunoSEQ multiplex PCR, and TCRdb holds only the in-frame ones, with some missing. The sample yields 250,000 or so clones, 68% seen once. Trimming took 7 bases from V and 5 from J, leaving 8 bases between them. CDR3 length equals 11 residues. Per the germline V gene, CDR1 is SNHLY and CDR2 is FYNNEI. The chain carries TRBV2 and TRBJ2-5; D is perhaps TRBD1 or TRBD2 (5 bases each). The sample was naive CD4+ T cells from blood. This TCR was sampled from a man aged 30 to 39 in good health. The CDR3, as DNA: TGTGCCAGCAACAGGAGGGAGACCCAGTACTTC. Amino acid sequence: CASNRRETQYF.